This T cell receptor (beta chain) was identified in a study of lymphopenia after photon versus proton radiotherapy. Study-wide results and limits: Larger post-nadir TCR diversity loss correlated inversely with survival in deceased patients. Proton therapy kept repertoires fairly stable, unlike photons, which gained effector/memory cells. Authors raise, but do not show, better survival with proton therapy. After the lymphocyte nadir, photon-treated repertoires showed oligoclonal expansion, especially of CD8+ Temra cells.

Using immunoSEQ multiplex PCR, the repertoire was profiled, and TCRdb retains in-frame clones only, with some absent. The sample records 160,000 or so clones, about nine tenths being singletons. CDR1 is MNHEY and CDR2 is SMNVEV in the germline V gene (reference sequence). V was pared by 3 bases and J by 0 bases, with 15 bases between. The CDR3 is 16 amino acids. About this clone itself: Its antigen remains unidentified.

The chain recombines TRBV27 with TRBJ2-7; tentatively, D is TRBD1 (5 bases). Sequenced here: peripheral blood, sampled from a patient treated with photon-based radiotherapy. The receptor was derived from a man aged 45 to 65 with gastric cancer. The chain's CDR3 is CASSFGAGSFSYEQYF. In DNA, the CDR3 is TGTGCCAGCAGTTTTGGGGCAGGGTCCTTCTCCTACGAGCAGTACTTC.